This T cell receptor beta chain was retrieved from a study of T-cell memory formation after mild COVID-19. TCRdb independently ran MiXCR on the 5' RACE reads; one entry per CDR3 protein. The sample carries roughly 130,000 distinct CDR3 sequences, about a sixth recorded once. This clonotype was obtained from an adult woman who had mild COVID-19 (a few samples of this study predate the infection). Cell type and time point are not known. Material: PBMCs or a T cell subset sorted from them (not recorded which).

The CDR3 loop is CASSQGWAGRNEQFF. CDR3 coding DNA: TGTGCCAGCTCACAAGGGTGGGCAGGCAGGAATGAGCAGTTCTTC. This chain links TRBV18 with TRBJ2-1; no firm D call. Germline CDR1 is KGHSH and CDR2 is LQKENI. CDR3 size: 15 residues. With 4 bases removed from V and 7 bases from J, the gap between germline ends came to 17 bases.